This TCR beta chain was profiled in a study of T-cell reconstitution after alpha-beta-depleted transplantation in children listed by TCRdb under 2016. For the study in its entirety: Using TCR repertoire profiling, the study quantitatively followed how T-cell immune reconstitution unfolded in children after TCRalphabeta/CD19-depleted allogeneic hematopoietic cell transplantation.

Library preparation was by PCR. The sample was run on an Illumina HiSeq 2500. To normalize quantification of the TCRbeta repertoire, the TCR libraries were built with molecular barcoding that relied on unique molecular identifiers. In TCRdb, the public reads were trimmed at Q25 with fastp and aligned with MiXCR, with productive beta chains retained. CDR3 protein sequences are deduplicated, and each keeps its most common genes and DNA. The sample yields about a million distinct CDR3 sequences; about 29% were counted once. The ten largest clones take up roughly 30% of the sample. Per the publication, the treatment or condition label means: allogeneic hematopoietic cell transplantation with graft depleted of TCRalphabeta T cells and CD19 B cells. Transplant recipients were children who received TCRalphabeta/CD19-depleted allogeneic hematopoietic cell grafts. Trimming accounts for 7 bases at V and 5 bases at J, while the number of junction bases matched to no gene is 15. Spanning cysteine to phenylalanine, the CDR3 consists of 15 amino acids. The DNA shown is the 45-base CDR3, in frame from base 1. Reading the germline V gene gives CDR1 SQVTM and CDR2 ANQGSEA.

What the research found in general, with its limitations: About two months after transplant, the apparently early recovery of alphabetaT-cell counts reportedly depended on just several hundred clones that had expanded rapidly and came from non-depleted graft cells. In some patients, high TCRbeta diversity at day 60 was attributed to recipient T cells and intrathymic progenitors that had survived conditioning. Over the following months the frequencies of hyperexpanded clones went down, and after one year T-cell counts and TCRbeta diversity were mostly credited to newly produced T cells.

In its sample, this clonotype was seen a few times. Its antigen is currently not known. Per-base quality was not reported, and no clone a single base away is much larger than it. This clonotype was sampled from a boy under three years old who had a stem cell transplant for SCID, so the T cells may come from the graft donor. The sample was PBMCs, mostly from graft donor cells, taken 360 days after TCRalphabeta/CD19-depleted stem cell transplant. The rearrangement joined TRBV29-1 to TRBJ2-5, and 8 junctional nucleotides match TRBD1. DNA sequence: TGCAGCGGGAGGACAGGGATGAAGCTTGAGGAGACCCAGTACTTC. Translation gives CSGRTGMKLEETQYF.